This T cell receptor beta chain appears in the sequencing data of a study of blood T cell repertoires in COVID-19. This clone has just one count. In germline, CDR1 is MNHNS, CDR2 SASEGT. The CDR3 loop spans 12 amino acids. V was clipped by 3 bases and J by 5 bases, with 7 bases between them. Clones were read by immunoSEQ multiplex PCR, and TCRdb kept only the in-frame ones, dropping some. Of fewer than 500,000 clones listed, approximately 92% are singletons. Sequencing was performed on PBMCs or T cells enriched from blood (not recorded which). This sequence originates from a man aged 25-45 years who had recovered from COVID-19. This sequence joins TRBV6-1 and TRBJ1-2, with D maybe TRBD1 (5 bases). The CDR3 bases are TGTGCCAGCAGTGAGGGGGGTTATGGCTACACCTTC. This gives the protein CASSEGGYGYTF.